Listed below are T cell receptor beta chains from one sample, sequenced in a study of OX40 agonist ivuxolimab in advanced cancers. Libraries were prepared by immunoSEQ multiplex PCR; TCRdb keeps only in-frame clonotypes and omits some of them. The repertoire holds about 35,000 clones, with about 82% as singletons. The sequences come from CD4+ or CD8+ T cells sorted from blood, collected in a trial of the OX40 agonist ivuxolimab. These receptor sequences come from an adult with an advanced solid tumor such as melanoma, head and neck, liver or kidney cancer. CDR3s include the opening cysteine and the closing phenylalanine or tryptophan. A D gene is named only where the DNA matches it firmly. Some rows mark clone size as missing; the rest say once, few, many or name a class of expanded clone.

abundance,j_gene,v_gene,len,d_gene,CDR3aa,CDR3nt
-,TRBJ1-1,TRBV14,13,-,CASSFRGGSEAFF,TGTGCCAGCTCGTTTAGGGGGGGTTCTGAAGCTTTCTTT
-,TRBJ1-2,TRBV28,14,-,CASSSGLGNYGYTF,TGTGCCAGCAGTTCGGGACTCGGAAACTATGGCTACACCTTC
-,TRBJ2-1,TRBV27,20,TRBD2,CASSFFGRRVGTRERNEQFF,TGTGCCAGCAGTTTTTTTGGACGAAGAGTGGGGACTAGAGAACGCAATGAGCAGTTCTTC
-,TRBJ1-1,TRBV7-2,14,-,CASSRLIQATEAFF,TGTGCCAGCAGCCGCTTAATACAAGCGACTGAAGCTTTCTTT
-,TRBJ1-1,TRBV6-1,11,-,CASSYRGEAFF,TGTGCCAGCAGTTACCGCGGTGAAGCTTTCTTT
few,TRBJ2-7,TRBV5-5,15,TRBD1,CASSLETGGFYEQYF,TGTGCCAGCAGCTTGGAGACAGGGGGCTTCTACGAGCAGTACTTC
-,TRBJ1-1,TRBV28,15,-,CASIVRGAGNTEAFF,TGTGCCAGCATTGTCCGAGGGGCGGGAAACACTGAAGCTTTCTTT
-,TRBJ1-1,TRBV27,13,-,CASKPQGDTEAFF,TGTGCCAGCAAACCCCAAGGGGACACTGAAGCTTTCTTT
-,TRBJ1-1,TRBV6-5,13,-,CASSYSAGTEAFF,TGTGCCAGCAGTTACTCGGCGGGCACTGAAGCTTTCTTT
-,TRBJ1-1,TRBV5-6,12,-,CASSLGEAEAFF,TGTGCCAGCAGCTTGGGGGAGGCTGAAGCTTTCTTT
once,TRBJ2-3,TRBV9,15,TRBD1,CASSVTGIMGDTQYF,TGTGCCAGCAGCGTGACAGGGATAATGGGAGATACGCAGTATTTT
-,TRBJ2-5,TRBV14,17,TRBD2,CASSQEPAGGYQETQYF,TGTGCCAGCAGCCAAGAACCAGCGGGGGGATACCAAGAGACCCAGTACTTC
-,TRBJ2-3,TRBV19,13,-,CASSPSSTDTQYF,TGTGCCAGTAGTCCGTCTAGCACAGATACGCAGTATTTT
-,TRBJ2-7,TRBV5-6,16,TRBD1,CASRFSGTGSSYEQYF,TGTGCCAGCAGATTCTCCGGGACAGGGAGCTCCTACGAGCAGTACTTC
-,TRBJ2-4,TRBV7-6,14,-,CASSLEAGKNIQYF,TGTGCCAGCAGCTTAGAGGCGGGGAAAAACATTCAGTACTTC
few,TRBJ2-7,TRBV7-6,13,TRBD2,CASSLRSGGEQYF,TGTGCCAGCAGCTTAAGGTCGGGGGGCGAGCAGTACTTC
-,TRBJ2-5,TRBV9,15,-,CASSVDGAGRETQYF,TGTGCCAGCAGCGTAGACGGGGCTGGAAGAGAGACCCAGTACTTC
-,TRBJ2-5,TRBV14,15,-,CASSQDYGLGETQYF,TGTGCCAGCAGCCAAGACTACGGGCTGGGAGAGACCCAGTACTTC
-,TRBJ1-4,TRBV19,16,TRBD1,CASRGDRDRLNEKLFF,TGTGCCAGTAGAGGGGACCGGGACAGACTTAATGAAAAACTGTTTTTT
few,TRBJ1-4,TRBV5-6,15,-,CASNNKRDIVEKLFF,TGTGCCAGCAACAACAAACGGGACATAGTAGAAAAACTGTTTTTT
once,TRBJ2-2,TRBV7-6,16,-,CASSPIPGSLAGELFF,TGTGCCAGCAGCCCAATTCCTGGGAGTTTAGCCGGGGAGCTGTTTTTT
-,TRBJ2-1,TRBV30,12,-,CAWNPFGSEQFF,TGTGCCTGGAACCCATTTGGGAGTGAGCAGTTCTTC
once,TRBJ2-2,TRBV7-2,17,TRBD1,CASSLGRHRGRTGELFF,TGTGCCAGCAGCTTAGGCCGGCACAGGGGGCGAACCGGGGAGCTGTTTTTT
-,TRBJ2-3,TRBV9,15,-,CASSVDRVGTDTQYF,TGTGCCAGCAGCGTAGACAGGGTGGGCACAGATACGCAGTATTTT
once,TRBJ1-3,TRBV6-6,10,-,CASGGNTIYF,TGTGCCAGCGGGGGAAACACCATATATTTT
few,TRBJ2-7,TRBV7-9,15,TRBD1,CASSELDRGNYEQYF,TGTGCCAGCAGCGAACTTGACAGGGGGAACTACGAGCAGTACTTC
-,TRBJ1-4,TRBV28,12,-,CASSLNPNELFF,TGTGCCAGCAGTCTCAACCCGAACGAACTGTTTTTT
-,TRBJ2-3,TRBV9,17,TRBD2,CASSVDYERGEPDTQYF,TGTGCCAGCAGCGTAGATTACGAGCGGGGGGAGCCAGATACGCAGTATTTT
-,TRBJ2-6,TRBV6-5,16,-,CASSYSWYSGANVLTF,TGTGCCAGCAGTTACTCTTGGTACTCTGGGGCCAACGTCCTGACTTTC
-,TRBJ2-7,TRBV11-2,14,-,CASSSGEFSYEQYF,TGTGCCAGCAGCTCGGGGGAGTTCTCCTACGAGCAGTACTTC
-,TRBJ2-3,TRBV28,12,-,CASSLWGDTQYF,TGTGCCAGCAGTTTATGGGGAGATACGCAGTATTTT
-,TRBJ2-3,TRBV4-3,15,-,CASSDGHQLADTQYF,TGCGCCAGCAGCGATGGCCACCAGCTTGCAGATACGCAGTATTTT
-,TRBJ2-3,TRBV11-3,15,TRBD2,CASSFGGGSTDTQYF,TGTGCCAGCAGCTTCGGGGGGGGAAGCACAGATACGCAGTATTTT